These 30 T cell receptor beta chains came from one sample sequenced in a study of CXCR3-negative and CXCR3-positive naive CD8 T cells. 5' RACE that incorporated UMI labels was used to prepare the TRB cDNA libraries. TCRdb reanalyzed the 5' RACE reads and collapses them to one entry per CDR3 protein, without DNA. The sample totals 150,000 or so distinct CDR3 sequences; its top ten clones hold 0.45% to 0.55%. Sequencing used naive CXCR3- CD8+ T cells from blood. Subset indicated: CD45RO-CCR7+CD27+CD95- naive CD8+ T cells lacking CXCR3 (TNR3-). The source of these receptors is a human donor in good health. Some clones in this sample may be carry-over from other donors' samples.

The chain combines TRBV12-3 or TRBV12-4 with TRBJ2-5; with no DNA, the TCRdb D assignment of TRBD2 cannot be verified. The CDR3 covers 14 residues. This chain's CDR3 is CASSPTSGQETQYF.

The V gene is TRBV5-1, the J gene TRBJ2-7; TCRdb calls TRBD2, which cannot be checked without DNA. The CDR3 sequence is 12 residues long. In germline, CDR1 is SGHRS, CDR2 YFSETQ. CDR3 protein: CASTGAPHEQYF.

Here the CDR3 reads CASSISAFYEQYF. This chain links TRBV12-3 or TRBV12-4 with TRBJ2-7. This CDR3 is 13 amino acids long.

The J gene is TRBJ2-2, the V gene TRBV12-3 or TRBV12-4; lacking DNA, the TRBD1 call made by TCRdb goes unchecked. The length of the CDR3 is 14 residues. The CDR3 region is CASGGLRDAGELFF.

The rearrangement uses TRBV7-9 and TRBJ2-5; the TRBD1 assignment by TCRdb is unverifiable without DNA. CDR3 length: 16 amino acids. Per germline, CDR1 SEHNR and CDR2 FQNEAQ (reference sequence). The CDR3 spells CASSLGDKEYQETQYF.

This chain uses TRBV6-2 or TRBV6-3 with TRBJ2-7; the D gene TCRdb calls, TRBD1, cannot be checked with no DNA. Germline CDR1 reads MNHEY; CDR2 reads SVGEGT. The CDR3 loop spans 12 amino acids. CDR3: CASSYHRTEQYF.

This chain uses TRBV7-3 with TRBJ2-1. CDR1 and CDR2 (germline): SGHTA, FQGTGA. This CDR3 is built from 13 residues. The CDR3 sequence is CASSFAAYNEQFF.

J is TRBJ2-1 and V is TRBV20-1; no DNA is available, so the TRBD1 call from TCRdb remains unchecked. Germline V gene sequence: CDR1 DFQATT, CDR2 SNEGSKA (reference sequence). The CDR3 totals 13 residues. CDR3 region: CSATGTADNEQFF.

The chain uses TRBV20-1 and TRBJ1-2. Germline-derived CDR1 and CDR2 are DFQATT and SNEGSKA (reference sequence). This CDR3 spans 13 amino acids. CDR3 region: CSARVEGLYGYTF.

The rearrangement links TRBV10-3 to TRBJ2-3; TCRdb's assignment of TRBD2 cannot be checked, as there is no DNA. Germline CDR1 and CDR2: ENHRY and SYGVKD. The CDR3 is made up of 17 amino acids. CDR3 amino acids: CAISSLASGGRTDTQYF.

The chain joins TRBV6-6 to TRBJ1-1. Per the germline V gene, CDR1 is MNHNY and CDR2 is SVGAGI (reference sequence). The CDR3 is 14 amino acids. The CDR3 here is CASSYSGMDTEAFF.

This chain connects TRBV6-2 or TRBV6-3 to TRBJ2-3. Looked up from germline, CDR1 is MNHEY and CDR2 is SVGEGT. This CDR3 has 14 residues. CDR3 region: CASSYVAGTDTQYF.

The rearrangement links TRBV20-1 to TRBJ2-5; TCRdb indicates TRBD2, and absent DNA this call remains unverified. CDR3 size: 15 residues. Germline V CDR1 and CDR2: DFQATT, SNEGSKA (reference sequence). The CDR3 loop is CSARASSGGGETQYF.

This chain links TRBV29-1 with TRBJ2-1; TCRdb picks TRBD1, but there is no DNA to check that call. This CDR3 spans 16 amino acids. In germline, CDR1 is SQVTM, CDR2 ANQGSEA. The CDR3 reads CSVEDWDRRESGEQFF.

The chain recombines TRBV12-3 or TRBV12-4 with TRBJ1-1. The CDR3 is 12 residues long. The CDR3 sequence is CASSFSPGEAFF.

The chain recombines TRBV15 with TRBJ2-1; TCRdb reports TRBD1, a call that lacks DNA to check it against. From germline, CDR1 is LNHNV and CDR2 YYDKDF (reference sequence). The CDR3 runs to 12 residues. The CDR3 loop reads CATSRPPGEQFF.

V gene TRBV15 combines with J gene TRBJ2-3. Germline V gives CDR1 LNHNV, CDR2 YYDKDF (reference sequence). The CDR3 length is 13 residues. CDR3 loop: CATSESSTDTQYF.

V is TRBV19 and J is TRBJ1-1; TCRdb's D call of TRBD1 is untestable without DNA. The CDR3 extends over 13 amino acids. Germline V gene data show CDR1 as LNHDA and CDR2 as SQIVND (reference sequence). CDR3 region: CASSFGTISEAFF.

The rearrangement links TRBV7-9 to TRBJ2-3. CDR1 and CDR2 (germline): SEHNR, FQNEAQ (reference sequence). The CDR3 is 14 amino acids. CDR3 sequence reads: CASSLSTYTDTQYF.

This chain uses TRBV2 with TRBJ2-7; there is no DNA to check the TCRdb D call of TRBD2. CDR1 is SNHLY and CDR2 is FYNNEI in the germline V gene. The CDR3 has 18 amino acids. The CDR3 loop is CASSEAVGLLADSYEQYF.

J is TRBJ1-5 and V is TRBV28; the TCRdb call, TRBD1, lacks DNA for checking. The CDR3 has 16 residues. CDR1 is MDHEN, CDR2 SYDVKM, per germline. This CDR3 reads CASSSRDRGSNQPQHF.

The CDR3 reads CASSQAQGSSYEQYF. The V call is TRBV4-2, the J call TRBJ2-7. The CDR3 is 15 amino acids. Germline V gives CDR1 LGHNA, CDR2 YNFKEQ.

The chain is built from TRBV11-2 and TRBJ2-7; TCRdb picks TRBD1, but there is no DNA to check that call. There are 13 residues in the CDR3. Germline values: CDR1 SGHAT, CDR2 FQNNGV. CDR3 sequence: CASSFGQGDEQYF.

The chain links TRBV20-1 to TRBJ1-1; TCRdb selects TRBD1, and the lack of DNA leaves this call unchecked. The CDR3 extends over 15 amino acids. CDR1 is DFQATT and CDR2 is SNEGSKA in the germline V gene (reference sequence). The CDR3: CSARERDKGYTEAFF.

This rearrangement joins TRBV27 to TRBJ2-2; TCRdb's assignment of TRBD1 cannot be checked, as there is no DNA. CDR1 is MNHEY and CDR2 is SMNVEV in the germline V gene (reference sequence). CDR3 length: 16 residues. CDR3 sequence reads: CASSTRQGAGTGELFF.

This sequence joins TRBV2 and TRBJ2-7; the TRBD1 assignment by TCRdb is unverifiable without DNA. Per germline, CDR1 SNHLY and CDR2 FYNNEI. The CDR3 is 15 residues long. CDR3 residues: CASSDPPGQNPMVCF.

The chain combines TRBV7-6 with TRBJ2-7. This CDR3 contains 13 residues. CDR1 and CDR2 (germline): SGHVS, FNYEAQ. The CDR3: CASTSGRAYEQYF. Drawing the rest from reference TRBV7-6 and TRBJ2-7, the complete variable domain is GAGVSQSPRYKVTKRGQDVALRCDPISGHVSLYWYRQALGQGPEFLTYFNYEAQQDKSGLPNDRFSAERPEGSISTLTIQRTEQRDSAMYRCASTSGRAYEQYFGPGTRLTVT.

This chain links TRBV29-1 with TRBJ2-1. CDR1 is SQVTM, CDR2 ANQGSEA, per germline. There are 11 residues in the CDR3. The CDR3 here is CSVGSHNEQFF.

The V call is TRBV5-1, the J call TRBJ2-3; no DNA is available, so the TRBD2 call from TCRdb remains unchecked. The CDR3 loop spans 16 amino acids. Germline CDR1 is SGHRS and CDR2 is YFSETQ. The CDR3 protein is CASSQLLAGPTDTQYF.

The chain links TRBV19 to TRBJ2-1; TCRdb gives TRBD1 as the D gene, but with no DNA this cannot be confirmed. Germline lookup yields CDR1 LNHDA and CDR2 SQIVND (reference sequence). CDR3 length: 13 residues. The CDR3 loop is CASWDIVGDEQFF. The whole variable domain, remainder taken from reference TRBV19 and TRBJ2-1, is DGGITQSPKYLFRKEGQNVTLSCEQNLNHDAMYWYRQDPGQGLRLIYYSQIVNDFQKGDIAEGYSVSREKKESFPLTVTSAQKNPTAFYLCASWDIVGDEQFFGPGTRLTVL.